Each of the 9 T cell receptor beta chains below was sequenced from the same sample in a study of cytomegalovirus exposure and HLA in healthy donors. Profiled with immunoSEQ multiplex PCR; TCRdb holds only in-frame clones, not every one. Seen here are roughly 300,000 clones, about 90% observed once, and the top ten hold approximately 1.2%. The sequenced material came from PBMCs. The receptor source for this set is a woman aged 25 to 39 in good health and CMV-seropositive.

The chain uses TRBV30 and TRBJ1-2; tentatively, D is TRBD1 (5 bases). The CDR3 runs 12 residues. Trimming stripped 0 bases from V and 8 bases from J, with 10 bases between. CDR1 and CDR2 (germline): GTSNPN, SVGIG (reference sequence). The CDR3, as DNA: TGTGCCTGGAGTGTACTTGGGGGGGGCTACACCTTC. Its protein is CAWSVLGGGYTF.

This chain uses TRBV2 with TRBJ2-3, with 7 nucleotides matching TRBD2. In germline, CDR1 is SNHLY, CDR2 FYNNEI. The CDR3 totals 16 residues. J gave up 1 base and V 4 bases, and 8 bases lay outside the gene matches. The CDR3 nucleotides read TGTGCCAGCAGTGTATCGCGGGGAGGGGGCACAGATACGCAGTATTTT. This sequence encodes CASSVSRGGGTDTQYF.

CDR3 sequence reads: CASSVASGGAADTQYF. Here the CDR3 DNA reads TGTGCCAGCAGCGTAGCTAGCGGGGGGGCGGCAGATACGCAGTATTTT. This sequence joins TRBV9 and TRBJ2-3; TRBD2 agrees at 12 bases. Germline V gives CDR1 SGDLS, CDR2 YYNGEE. The CDR3 covers 16 residues. The trim removed 0 bases at V and 4 bases at J, leaving 3 bases unmatched.

The chain uses TRBV28 and TRBJ1-2; D is uncertain. The CDR3 is made up of 10 amino acids. Germline V gives CDR1 MDHEN, CDR2 SYDVKM. V lost 11 bases, J lost 7 bases, and 11 bases lay in between. The CDR3 loop reads CAALKVGYTF. The CDR3 nucleotides read TGTGCCGCCCTCAAGGTTGGCTACACCTTC.

The J gene is TRBJ1-2, the V gene TRBV4-3; D remains ambiguous. The germline V gene encodes CDR1 LGHNA and CDR2 YSLEER. The CDR3 sequence is 14 residues long. Trimming cost V 0 bases and J 6 bases, with 11 bases left between them. CDR3 protein: CASSQEFWAHGYTF. Written as DNA, the CDR3 is TGCGCCAGCAGCCAAGAATTCTGGGCTCATGGCTACACCTTC.

This chain connects TRBV6-6 to TRBJ2-7; maybe TRBD1 (6 bases). The CDR3 is made up of 16 amino acids. V was trimmed by 6 bases and J by 5 bases, leaving 23 bases between them. Germline V gives CDR1 MNHNY, CDR2 SVGAGI (reference sequence). The CDR3 sequence is CASRRTGTRGNHEQYF. The DNA of the CDR3 is TGTGCCAGCAGGCGAACCGGGACACGGGGTAATCACGAGCAGTACTTC.

The rearrangement uses TRBV28 and TRBJ1-2, with D perhaps matching TRBD1 (6 bases). In germline, CDR1 is MDHEN, CDR2 SYDVKM. This CDR3 spans 12 amino acids. V was shortened by 0 bases and J by 8 bases, with 7 bases between the two germline ends. The CDR3 spells CASSLWGAGYTF. In DNA form, the CDR3 reads TGTGCCAGCAGTTTATGGGGGGCCGGCTACACCTTC.

The CDR3 DNA reads as TGTGCCAGCAAGAAAGTGACCGGCTATGGCTACACCTTC. Its protein product is CASKKVTGYGYTF. This rearrangement joins TRBV6-1 to TRBJ1-2, with unresolved D. Germline CDR1 and CDR2: MNHNS and SASEGT. The CDR3 runs 13 residues. The germline V and J ends were trimmed by 7 bases and 4 bases, with 13 bases remaining between them.

This sequence joins TRBV6-1 and TRBJ1-5; maybe TRBD1 (5 bases). Per germline, CDR1 MNHNS and CDR2 SASEGT. CDR3 length: 15 residues. The ends were cut back, 2 bases at V and 3 bases at J, with 11 bases in the middle. CDR3 in amino acids: CASSESAGNNQPQHF. The CDR3 bases are TGTGCCAGCAGTGAATCGGCAGGGAACAATCAGCCCCAGCATTTT.